Presented here are 12 T cell receptor beta chains from one specimen sequenced in a study of type 1 and type 2 diabetes patients. PCR was run on genomic DNA. A primer set of 30 forward and 13 reverse primers amplified the CDR3. MiXCR was run by TCRdb on the multiplex PCR reads, yielding one entry per CDR3 protein. The sample contains 250,000 or so distinct CDR3 sequences, 47% of which appear only once. The specimen sequenced was peripheral blood mononuclear cells (PBMCs). Receptors originate from a man younger than 35 with type 2 diabetes.

This clonotype was seen a handful of times. The CDR3 is CATSRETGTAQFF. CDR3 DNA sequence: TGTGCCACCAGCAGAGAAACCGGGACAGCGCAGTTCTTC. The chain employs TRBV15 and TRBJ2-1, with 7 nucleotides matching TRBD1. With 0 bases clipped from V and 12 bases from J, the junction kept 5 bases outside the gene matches. Germline CDR1 LNHNV, CDR2 YYDKDF (reference sequence). The CDR3 has 13 residues.

V and J are TRBV7-8 and TRBJ2-3; 10 bases are a match to TRBD2. J was trimmed by 1 base and V by 2 bases; bases with no gene match: 3. The germline CDR1 and CDR2 sequences are SGHVS and FQNEAQ. The CDR3 is 16 amino acids. This CDR3 reads CASSLTSGTRTDTQYF. CDR3 in DNA: TGTGCCAGCAGCTTAACTAGCGGGACCCGCACAGATACGCAGTATTTT.

The rearrangement links TRBV29-1 to TRBJ2-5; tentative D call: TRBD2 (7 bases). Germline CDR1 is SQVTM and CDR2 is ANQGSEA. Trimming removed 8 bases at V and 5 bases at J, with 18 bases between. This CDR3 has 13 residues. The CDR3 DNA reads as TGCAGCCTCCGCGAGGGGGGGAGGGAGACCCAGTACTTC. Its translation is CSLREGGRETQYF.

The V gene is TRBV10-1, the J gene TRBJ2-7; 9 positions match TRBD1. Germline loops: CDR1 WNHNN, CDR2 SYGVQD (reference sequence). The CDR3 totals 15 residues. With 4 bases clipped from V and 2 bases from J, the junction kept 6 bases outside the gene matches. The CDR3 region is CASSGTGTGTYEQYF. The CDR3 nucleotides are TGCGCCAGCAGTGGAACCGGGACAGGGACCTACGAGCAGTACTTC.

This rearrangement joins TRBV25-1 to TRBJ1-1; D unresolved. V lost 8 bases and J 9 bases, leaving 19 bases between the germline ends. Germline CDR1 is MGHDK and CDR2 is SYGVNS. The length of the CDR3 is 13 residues. CDR3 bases: TGTGCCAGCGAAGGACGCCAAAAGAACCAAGCTTTCTTT. The encoded protein is CASEGRQKNQAFF.

This clonotype was detected a few times. The rearrangement links TRBV20-1 to TRBJ1-5; D possibly corresponds to TRBD1 (6 bases). The V gene's germline CDR1 is DFQATT and CDR2 SNEGSKA (reference sequence). This CDR3 contains 15 residues. V was cut by 5 bases and J by 2 bases, with 16 bases left in between. The CDR3 reads CSAEQGVGGNQPQHF. The CDR3 DNA reads TGCAGTGCTGAACAGGGTGTAGGCGGCAATCAGCCCCAGCATTTT.

The rearrangement uses TRBV19 and TRBJ2-6; D remains unclear. The CDR3 has 18 residues. The germline gives CDR1 LNHDA, CDR2 SQIVND (reference sequence). With 3 bases removed from V and 2 bases from J, the gap between germline ends came to 17 bases. For the CDR3, the DNA is TGTGCCAGTAGTATGATGGGCGTGGAGAGCGCTGGGGCCAACGTCCTGACTTTC. It is translated as CASSMMGVESAGANVLTF.

The chain carries TRBV7-3 and TRBJ2-7; 11 nucleotides agree with TRBD2. The CDR3 is made up of 15 amino acids. V lost 3 bases to trimming and J lost 3 bases; unmatched junction nucleotides: 4. CDR1 is SGHTA, CDR2 FQGTGA, per germline. The CDR3 loop is CASSFSGRGGYEQYF. For the CDR3, the DNA is TGTGCCAGCAGCTTTAGCGGGAGGGGTGGCTACGAGCAGTACTTC.

The V call is TRBV7-2, the J call TRBJ2-3, with TRBD1 matching 7 bases. Germline V gene sequence: CDR1 SGHTA, CDR2 FQGNSA. This CDR3 is built from 16 residues. V shed 5 bases, J shed 6 bases, and the junction held 14 bases outside the gene matches. CDR3 DNA: TGTGCCAGCAGCATTCACCGGGACAGCCTGTTGGATACGCAGTATTTT. It translates to CASSIHRDSLLDTQYF. Supplemented by reference TRBV7-2 and TRBJ2-3, the full variable domain reads GAGVSQSPSNKVTEKGKDVELRCDPISGHTALYWYRQSLGQGLEFLIYFQGNSAPDKSGLPSDRFSAERTGGSVSTLTIQRTQQEDSAVYLCASSIHRDSLLDTQYFGPGTRLTVL.

There are a few counts of this clonotype. This chain connects TRBV10-3 to TRBJ2-2; unclear D gene. Germline CDR1 and CDR2: ENHRY and SYGVKD. The CDR3 extends over 15 amino acids. V was trimmed by 7 bases and J by 1 base, leaving 13 bases between them. CDR3 sequence (DNA): TGTGCCATCAAGGGCCCTGATATGAACACCGGGGAGCTGTTTTTT. This translates into CAIKGPDMNTGELFF.

This chain connects TRBV2 to TRBJ1-5, with D maybe TRBD1 (5 bases). The CDR3 totals 13 residues. Trimming removed 5 bases from V and 5 bases from J, with 10 bases in between. The germline CDR1 and CDR2 sequences are SNHLY and FYNNEI. The CDR3 bases are TGTGCCAGCAGTCAGGGTTGGGATCAGCCCCAGCATTTT. Protein product: CASSQGWDQPQHF.

The V call is TRBV18, the J call TRBJ2-3; 7 nucleotides align to TRBD1. This CDR3 comprises 15 residues. Germline-derived CDR1 and CDR2 are KGHSH and LQKENI. Trimming took 4 bases from V and 2 from J; bases not matched to a gene: 6. The CDR3 loop reads CASSRRTGDTDTQYF. DNA of the CDR3: TGTGCCAGCTCACGGAGGACAGGAGACACAGATACGCAGTATTTT.